This T cell receptor beta chain appears in the sequencing data of a study of T cell responses to AZD1222 COVID-19 vaccine. Study background: Pooling covered second doses at about 4 or about 12 weeks. Study-level results: It should be noted that donors were predominantly white British and more often female, and clonal diversity was possibly underestimated. An increase in Spike-specific TCR breadth and depth was observed after two AZD1222 doses.

Produced via immunoSEQ multiplex PCR; TCRdb's table is partial and in-frame only. The sample has approximately 130,000 clones, around 90% seen once. Remarks on this clone: Its antigen is currently unknown.

V shed 6 bases, J shed 4 bases, and the junction held 6 bases outside the gene matches. Germline V gene sequence: CDR1 MRHNA, CDR2 SNTAGT. The CDR3 is 15 amino acids. The rearrangement uses TRBV6-4 and TRBJ2-2; 9 nucleotides align to TRBD1. This TCR was recovered from an adult in good health. Sequencing used peripheral blood, obtained on day 0 of AZD1222 vaccination. CDR3 DNA: TGTGCCAGCAGCCTGGGACAGGGTACCACCGGGGAGCTGTTTTTT. Protein product: CASSLGQGTTGELFF.